The 14 T cell receptor beta chains below all came from one sample that was sequenced in a study of blood T cell repertoires in COVID-19. Generated by immunoSEQ multiplex PCR, the TCRdb table keeps only in-frame clones and is missing some. The table includes over 400,000 clones, about 88% detected once. Sequenced: peripheral blood. These receptors were taken from a woman in her forties or fifties with COVID-19, enrolled during active disease.

This chain's CDR3 is CASSEGLYSGANVLTF. CDR3 in DNA: TGTGCCAGCTCAGAAGGACTCTACTCTGGGGCCAACGTCCTGACTTTC. This chain joins TRBV18 and TRBJ2-6; D may be TRBD2 (5 bases). This CDR3 has 16 residues. V was trimmed by 5 bases and J by 0 bases, leaving 11 bases between them. Per the germline V gene, CDR1 is KGHSH and CDR2 is LQKENI.

In this sample, this clone turned up once. The rearrangement links TRBV2 to TRBJ2-3, with 9 bases matching TRBD2. J was trimmed by 8 bases and V by 2 bases; bases with no gene match: 8. CDR3 length equals 15 residues. Germline V CDR1 and CDR2: SNHLY, FYNNEI. The CDR3 sequence: CASSEISGGIATQYF. Written as DNA, the CDR3 is TGTGCCAGCAGTGAAATTAGCGGGGGAATCGCTACGCAGTATTTT.

This clone was found once. This chain joins TRBV19 and TRBJ1-2, with unresolved D. This CDR3 has 14 residues. V gave up 5 bases and J gave up 1 base, with 11 bases separating them. The germline V gene has CDR1 LNHDA and CDR2 SQIVND (reference sequence). The CDR3 loop reads CASSPGINNYGYTF. CDR3 sequence (DNA): TGTGCCAGTAGTCCCGGGATTAATAACTATGGCTACACCTTC.

This clone has a single count. The chain uses TRBV13 and TRBJ2-1; a weak D match, TRBD1 (5 bases). This CDR3 region has 13 residues. Germline-derived CDR1 and CDR2 are PRHDT and FYEKMQ (reference sequence). V was clipped by 0 bases and J by 15 bases, with 15 bases between them. CDR3 loop: CASSLGRTGRGFF. CDR3 DNA: TGTGCCAGCAGCTTAGGAAGAACCGGAAGGGGGTTCTTC.

The count of this clone is one. The chain has TRBV19 and TRBJ1-5, with D perhaps matching TRBD1 (5 bases). The CDR3 is 16 residues long. Trimming removed 2 bases from V and 2 bases from J, with 13 bases in between. Germline V CDR1 and CDR2: LNHDA, SQIVND (reference sequence). CDR3 nucleotide sequence: TGTGCCAGTAGTATACCTACAGGAAAGGGCAATCAGCCCCAGCATTTT. It codes for CASSIPTGKGNQPQHF.

The rearrangement links TRBV10-2 to TRBJ1-2; D possibly corresponds to TRBD1 (5 bases). The CDR3 has 13 amino acids. Germline loops: CDR1 WSHSY, CDR2 SAAADI. Trimming stripped 8 bases from V and 5 bases from J, with 15 bases between. The CDR3 DNA sequence: TGCGCCAGCGGTCCGGGGGGATATTATGGCTACACCTTC. Translating it yields CASGPGGYYGYTF.

The chain is built from TRBV27 and TRBJ2-3; no clear D gene. The CDR3 length is 14 residues. The ends were cut back, 3 bases at V and 5 bases at J, with 12 bases in the middle. Per germline, CDR1 MNHEY and CDR2 SMNVEV (reference sequence). In DNA, the CDR3 is TGTGCCAGCAGTTTGAGCAGAAGACTAGATACGCAGTATTTT. Translating gives CASSLSRRLDTQYF.

The chain links TRBV6-5 to TRBJ1-2; 7 bases are a match to TRBD1. In germline, CDR1 is MNHEY, CDR2 SVGAGI. After removal of 2 bases from V and 7 bases from J, the junction contained 4 bases not matched to a gene. This CDR3 spans 13 amino acids. The CDR3 spells CASSYGTEGGYTF. CDR3 DNA: TGTGCCAGCAGTTACGGGACAGAGGGTGGCTACACCTTC.

The chain couples TRBV7-9 to TRBJ2-7; D possibly corresponds to TRBD1 (6 bases). The V gene lost 1 base and the J gene lost 3 bases, with 19 bases spanning the gap. Germline lookup yields CDR1 SEHNR and CDR2 FQNEAQ (reference sequence). The CDR3 runs 17 residues. The CDR3 protein is CASSLGRTGTRDYEQYF. As DNA, the CDR3 is TGTGCCAGCAGCTTAGGACGAACCGGGACACGGGACTACGAGCAGTACTTC. Based on the CDR3 plus reference TRBV7-9 and TRBJ2-7, the full variable domain is DTGVSQNPRHKITKRGQNVTFRCDPISEHNRLYWYRQTLGQGPEFLTYFQNEAQLEKSRLLSDRFSAERPKGSFSTLEIQRTEQGDSAMYLCASSLGRTGTRDYEQYFGPGTRLTVT.

The V and J genes are TRBV24-1 and TRBJ2-5; tentative D call: TRBD2 (5 bases). The CDR3 is 16 residues long. Germline V gene sequence: CDR1 KGHDR, CDR2 SFDVKD. Trimming took 9 bases from V and 1 from J, leaving 20 bases between them. CDR3 DNA: TGTGCCACCTCGTCCCCTGGTCAAGGGAGCCAAGAGACCCAGTACTTC. This encodes CATSSPGQGSQETQYF.

This chain uses TRBV27 with TRBJ2-1, with 8 bases fitting TRBD1. The V gene's germline CDR1 is MNHEY and CDR2 SMNVEV (reference sequence). This CDR3 is built from 15 residues. J was trimmed by 3 bases and V by 5 bases; bases with no gene match: 6. CDR3 DNA sequence: TGTGCCAGCAGTCCCCCGGGACAGGTCTACAATGAGCAGTTCTTC. Its protein product is CASSPPGQVYNEQFF.

V usage is TRBV5-6 and J usage is TRBJ2-1, with 8 bases that match TRBD2. Germline V CDR1 and CDR2: SGHDT, YYEEEE. V was pared by 7 bases and J by 6 bases, with 6 bases of the junction left unmatched. This CDR3 spans 13 amino acids. The CDR3 spells CASESAGGNEQFF. The CDR3 DNA reads TGTGCCAGCGAATCGGCGGGAGGCAATGAGCAGTTCTTC.

V is TRBV19 and J is TRBJ2-1, with 9 bases identical to TRBD2. CDR1 is LNHDA, CDR2 SQIVND, per germline (reference sequence). V shed 1 base, J shed 8 bases, and the junction held 9 bases outside the gene matches. This CDR3 region has 16 residues. The chain's CDR3 is CASSIVGGLAGYEQFF. The CDR3 DNA sequence: TGTGCCAGTAGTATAGTAGGCGGCCTAGCGGGATATGAGCAGTTCTTC.

This chain joins TRBV4-1 and TRBJ2-1; 12 bases align to TRBD2. The CDR3 extends over 15 amino acids. V gave up 1 base and J gave up 9 bases; unmatched junction bases: 4. Germline CDR1 is MGHRA and CDR2 is YSYEKL. CDR3 protein: CASSQASGGAREQFF. CDR3 nucleotide sequence: TGCGCCAGCAGCCAAGCTAGCGGGGGGGCCCGTGAGCAGTTCTTC.